These T cell receptor beta chains were read from a single sample in a study of blood T cell repertoires in COVID-19. Sequenced by immunoSEQ multiplex PCR; TCRdb stores in-frame clones only, minus some. The table has almost 45,000 clones, approximately 70% seen once. What was sequenced was peripheral blood. The receptors here all came from an elderly man with acute or convalescent COVID-19. Both conserved end residues are part of each CDR3. D genes are given only for firm matches. Clone size is stated in some rows and not others, as once, few, many or a class when expanded.

TRBV11-2	-	TRBJ1-1	-	TGTGCCAGCAGCTTACGGGGGACGGCCACTGAAGCTTTCTTT	CASSLRGTATEAFF
TRBV2	few	TRBJ2-3	TRBD2	TGTGCCAGCAGTTTACTAGCGGGTACCACAGATACGCAGTATTTT	CASSLLAGTTDTQYF
TRBV6-5	-	TRBJ2-1	TRBD2	TGTGCCAGCAGTTACTCGATGGCTAGCGGGAGGGCCAAGCCGGTCTTC	CASSYSMASGRAKPVF
TRBV5-5	many	TRBJ2-3	TRBD2	TGTGCCAGCAGCTTCTCGTCCGGCGGGAGGGCCGCGGATACGCAGTATTTT	CASSFSSGGRAADTQYF
TRBV28	few	TRBJ2-1	TRBD1	TGTGCCACCCTACAGGGGGCCCCCAATGAGCAGTTCTTC	CATLQGAPNEQFF
TRBV28	few	TRBJ2-7	-	TGTGCCAGCAGTTCGGAGAGCTCCTACGAGCAGTACTTC	CASSSESSYEQYF
TRBV14	-	TRBJ2-5	TRBD2	TGTGCCAGCAGCCAGACCCAATTCTTTACTAGCGTTCAAGAGACCCAGTACTTC	CASSQTQFFTSVQETQYF
TRBV27	-	TRBJ2-3	-	TGTGCCAGCAGTTTATCGCTAGCGTACAATACAGATACGCAGTATTTT	CASSLSLAYNTDTQYF
TRBV3-1/TRBV3-2	-	TRBJ2-7	-	TGTGCCAGCAGCCAGACCCGGACTTCCTACGAGCAGTACTTC	CASSQTRTSYEQYF
TRBV19	-	TRBJ2-2	-	TGTGCCAGTAGTATAGCGGGGTCGAACACCGGGGAGCTGTTTTTT	CASSIAGSNTGELFF
TRBV19	-	TRBJ2-7	-	TGTGCCAGTAAGGACGGACTATTCTCCTACGAGCAGTACTTC	CASKDGLFSYEQYF
TRBV7-2	-	TRBJ2-5	TRBD2	TGTGCCAGCAGCCTACGGACTAGCGGGGTTTCCGGAGTAACCCAGTACTTC	CASSLRTSGVSGVTQYF
TRBV5-1	-	TRBJ1-2	TRBD1	TGCGCCAGCAGACTTTCTGGGACAGGGCGAAGTGGCTACACCTTC	CASRLSGTGRSGYTF
TRBV14	few	TRBJ2-7	-	TGTGCCAGCAGCTTCCGGGCGGAGAGGGTTTACGAGCAGTACTTC	CASSFRAERVYEQYF
TRBV7-6	-	TRBJ2-5	TRBD2	TGTGCCAGCAGCTTAGTCGGGAGGGAGACCCAGTACTTC	CASSLVGRETQYF
TRBV6-5	few	TRBJ2-2	TRBD2	TGTGCCAGCAGTTACTCGGGGGGGGCGAACACCGGGGAGCTGTTTTTT	CASSYSGGANTGELFF
TRBV28	-	TRBJ2-1	TRBD2	TGTGCCACCATTGGACTAGCCAACTACAATGAGCAGTTCTTC	CATIGLANYNEQFF
TRBV7-9	-	TRBJ1-3	-	TGTGCCAGCAGCTTTCAGGGTTCCTCTGGAAACACCATATATTTT	CASSFQGSSGNTIYF
TRBV5-1	-	TRBJ2-5	-	TGCGCCAGCAGCTTAGGCAGGGAAAAGGAGACCCAGTACTTC	CASSLGREKETQYF
TRBV11-2	-	TRBJ1-1	-	TGTGCCAGCAGCACTATTGGACAAGTGGACACTGAAGCTTTCTTT	CASSTIGQVDTEAFF
TRBV13	-	TRBJ2-1	TRBD2	TGTGCCAGCAGCTTTAGCGGGAGCGGGTACAATGAGCAGTTCTTC	CASSFSGSGYNEQFF
TRBV3-1/TRBV3-2	once	TRBJ2-7	TRBD2	TGTGCCAGCAGCCCTTCACTAGCGGAGCGACACGAGCAGTACTTC	CASSPSLAERHEQYF